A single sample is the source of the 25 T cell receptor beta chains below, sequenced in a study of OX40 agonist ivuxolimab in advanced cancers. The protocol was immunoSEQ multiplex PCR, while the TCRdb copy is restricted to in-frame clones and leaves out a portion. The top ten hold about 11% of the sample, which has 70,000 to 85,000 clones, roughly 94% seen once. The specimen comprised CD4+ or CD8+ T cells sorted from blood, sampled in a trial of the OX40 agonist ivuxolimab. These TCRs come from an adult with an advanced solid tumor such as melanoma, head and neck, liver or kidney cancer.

The CDR3 reads CASSLDGGMGLEQYF. The CDR3, as DNA: TGTGCCAGCAGCCTAGATGGAGGGATGGGCCTCGAGCAGTACTTC. The rearrangement joins TRBV9 to TRBJ2-7, with TRBD2 as a possible D gene (6 bases). The CDR3 loop spans 15 amino acids. V was pared by 4 bases and J by 6 bases, with 20 bases between. Germline V gene lookup returns CDR1 SGDLS and CDR2 YYNGEE.

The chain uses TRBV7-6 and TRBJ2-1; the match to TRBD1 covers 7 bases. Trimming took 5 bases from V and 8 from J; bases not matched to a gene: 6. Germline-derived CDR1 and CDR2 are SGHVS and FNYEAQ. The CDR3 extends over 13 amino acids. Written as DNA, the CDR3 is TGTGCCAGCAGCCCCGACAGGGCCCATGAGCAGTTCTTC. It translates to CASSPDRAHEQFF.

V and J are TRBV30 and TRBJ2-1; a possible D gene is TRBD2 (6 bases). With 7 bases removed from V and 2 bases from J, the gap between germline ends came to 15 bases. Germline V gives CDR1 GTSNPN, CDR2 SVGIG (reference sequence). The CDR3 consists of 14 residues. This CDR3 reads CAYKAAGTYNEQFF. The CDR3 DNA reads TGTGCCTATAAAGCGGCGGGGACCTACAATGAGCAGTTCTTC. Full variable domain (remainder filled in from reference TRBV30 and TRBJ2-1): SQTIHQWPATLVQPVGSPLSLECTVEGTSNPNLYWYRQAAGRGLQLLFYSVGIGQISSEVPQNLSASRPQDRQFILSSKKLLLSDSGFYLCAYKAAGTYNEQFFGPGTRLTVL.

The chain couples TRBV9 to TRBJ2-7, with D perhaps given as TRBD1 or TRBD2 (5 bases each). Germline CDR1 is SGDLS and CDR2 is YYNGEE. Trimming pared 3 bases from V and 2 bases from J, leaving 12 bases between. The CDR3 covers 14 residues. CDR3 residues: CASSAPGRTYEQYF. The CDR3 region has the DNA TGTGCCAGCAGCGCCCCGGGACGAACCTACGAGCAGTACTTC.

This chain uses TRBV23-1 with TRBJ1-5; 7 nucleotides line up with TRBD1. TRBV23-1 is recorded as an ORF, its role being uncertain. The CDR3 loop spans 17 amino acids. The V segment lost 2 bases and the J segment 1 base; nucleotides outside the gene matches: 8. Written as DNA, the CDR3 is TGCGCCAGCAGTCAACTACGACAGGGACAAAGCAATCAGCCCCAGCATTTT. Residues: CASSQLRQGQSNQPQHF.

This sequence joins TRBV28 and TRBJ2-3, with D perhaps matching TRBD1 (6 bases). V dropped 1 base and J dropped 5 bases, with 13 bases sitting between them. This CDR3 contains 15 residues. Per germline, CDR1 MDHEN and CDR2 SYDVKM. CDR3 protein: CASSLSQGTGDTQYF. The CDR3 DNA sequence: TGTGCCAGCAGTTTATCTCAGGGGACGGGAGATACGCAGTATTTT.

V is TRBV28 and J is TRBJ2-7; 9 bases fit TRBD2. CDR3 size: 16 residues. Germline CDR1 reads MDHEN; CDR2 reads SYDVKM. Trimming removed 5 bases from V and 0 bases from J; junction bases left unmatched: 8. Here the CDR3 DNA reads TGTGCCAGCAGTGCCCGACTAGCGGAGACCTCCTACGAGCAGTACTTC. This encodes CASSARLAETSYEQYF.

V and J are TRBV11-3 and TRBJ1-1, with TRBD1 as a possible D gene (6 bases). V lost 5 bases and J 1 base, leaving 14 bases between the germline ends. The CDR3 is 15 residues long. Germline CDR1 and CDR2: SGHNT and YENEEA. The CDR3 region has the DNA TGTGCCAGCAGCCTCCACAGGGCGAGGAACACTGAAGCTTTCTTT. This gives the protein CASSLHRARNTEAFF.

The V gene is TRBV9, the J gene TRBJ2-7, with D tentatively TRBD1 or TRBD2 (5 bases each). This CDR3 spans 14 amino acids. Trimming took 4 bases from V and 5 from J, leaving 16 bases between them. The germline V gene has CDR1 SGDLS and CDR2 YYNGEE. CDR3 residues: CASSPFRGADEQYF. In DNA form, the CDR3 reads TGTGCCAGCAGCCCCTTTAGAGGGGCCGACGAGCAGTACTTC.

The CDR3 spells CAISESTWEGPDTQYF. CDR3 in DNA: TGTGCCATCAGTGAGTCGACGTGGGAGGGCCCGGATACGCAGTATTTT. This chain links TRBV10-3 with TRBJ2-3, with 7 positions matching TRBD2. V was pared by 0 bases and J by 6 bases, with 9 bases of the junction left unmatched. Germline loops: CDR1 ENHRY, CDR2 SYGVKD. The CDR3 length is 16 residues.

In DNA, the CDR3 is TGCGCCAGCAGCTCGGGACAGGGCAACACCGGGGAGCTGTTTTTT. This translates into CASSSGQGNTGELFF. This sequence joins TRBV5-1 and TRBJ2-2, with TRBD1 matching over 9 bases. The CDR3 length is 15 residues. With V trimmed by 3 bases and J by 2 bases, 2 bases remained unmatched. The germline V gene encodes CDR1 SGHRS and CDR2 YFSETQ.

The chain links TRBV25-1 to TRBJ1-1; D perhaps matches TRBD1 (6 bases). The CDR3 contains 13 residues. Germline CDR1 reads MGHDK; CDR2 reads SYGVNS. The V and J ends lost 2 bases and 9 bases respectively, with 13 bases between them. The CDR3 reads CASSEGLRDKAFF. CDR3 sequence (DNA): TGTGCCAGCAGTGAAGGCCTTCGGGACAAAGCTTTCTTT.

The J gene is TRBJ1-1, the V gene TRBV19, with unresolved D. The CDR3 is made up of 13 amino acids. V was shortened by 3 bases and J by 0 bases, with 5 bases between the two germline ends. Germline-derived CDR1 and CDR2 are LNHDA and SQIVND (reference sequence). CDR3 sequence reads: CASSMAVNTEAFF. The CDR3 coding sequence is TGTGCCAGTAGTATGGCGGTGAACACTGAAGCTTTCTTT. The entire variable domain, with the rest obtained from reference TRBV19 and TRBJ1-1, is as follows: DGGITQSPKYLFRKEGQNVTLSCEQNLNHDAMYWYRQDPGQGLRLIYYSQIVNDFQKGDIAEGYSVSREKKESFPLTVTSAQKNPTAFYLCASSMAVNTEAFFGQGTRLTVV.

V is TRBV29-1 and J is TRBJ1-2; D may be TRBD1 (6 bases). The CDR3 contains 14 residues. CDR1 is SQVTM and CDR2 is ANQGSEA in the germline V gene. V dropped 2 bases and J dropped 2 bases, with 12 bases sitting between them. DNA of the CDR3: TGCAGCGTTGAATGGGACACCGTAAACTATGGCTACACCTTC. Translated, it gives CSVEWDTVNYGYTF. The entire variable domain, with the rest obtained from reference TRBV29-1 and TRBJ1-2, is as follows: SAVISQKPSRDICQRGTSLTIQCQVDSQVTMMFWYRQQPGQSLTLIATANQGSEATYESGFVIDKFPISRPNLTFSTLTVSNMSPEDSSIYLCSVEWDTVNYGYTFGSGTRLTVV.

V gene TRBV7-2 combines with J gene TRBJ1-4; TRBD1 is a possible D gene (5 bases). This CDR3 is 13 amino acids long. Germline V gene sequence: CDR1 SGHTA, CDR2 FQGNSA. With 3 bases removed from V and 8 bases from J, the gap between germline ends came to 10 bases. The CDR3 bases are TGTGCCAGCAGCTTCGGGGGTATAGAAAAACTGTTTTTT. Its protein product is CASSFGGIEKLFF.

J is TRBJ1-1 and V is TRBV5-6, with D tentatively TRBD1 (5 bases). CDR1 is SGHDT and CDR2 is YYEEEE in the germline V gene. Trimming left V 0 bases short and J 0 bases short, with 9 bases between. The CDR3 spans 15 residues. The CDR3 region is CASSLERQLNTEAFF. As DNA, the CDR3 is TGTGCCAGCAGCTTGGAGCGACAGCTGAACACTGAAGCTTTCTTT. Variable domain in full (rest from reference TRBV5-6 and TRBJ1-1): DAGVTQSPTHLIKTRGQQVTLRCSPKSGHDTVSWYQQALGQGPQFIFQYYEEEERQRGNFPDRFSGHQFPNYSSELNVNALLLGDSALYLCASSLERQLNTEAFFGQGTRLTVV.

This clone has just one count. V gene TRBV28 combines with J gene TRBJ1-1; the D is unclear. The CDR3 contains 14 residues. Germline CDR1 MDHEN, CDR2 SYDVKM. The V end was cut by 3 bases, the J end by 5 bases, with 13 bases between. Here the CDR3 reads CASSFRPVGTEAFF. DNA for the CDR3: TGTGCCAGCAGTTTCCGACCGGTGGGAACTGAAGCTTTCTTT.

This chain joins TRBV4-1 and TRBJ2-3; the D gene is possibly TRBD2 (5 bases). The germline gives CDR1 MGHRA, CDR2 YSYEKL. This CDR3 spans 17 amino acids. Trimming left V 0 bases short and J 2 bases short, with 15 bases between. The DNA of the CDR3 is TGCGCCAGCAGCCAAGATGCTGTCCCCGGGGTCACAGATACGCAGTATTTT. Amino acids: CASSQDAVPGVTDTQYF.

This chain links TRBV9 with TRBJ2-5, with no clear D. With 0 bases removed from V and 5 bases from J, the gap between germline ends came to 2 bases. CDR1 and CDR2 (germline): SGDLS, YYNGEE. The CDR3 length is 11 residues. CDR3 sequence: CASSVAETQYF. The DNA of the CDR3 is TGTGCCAGCAGCGTAGCGGAGACCCAGTACTTC.

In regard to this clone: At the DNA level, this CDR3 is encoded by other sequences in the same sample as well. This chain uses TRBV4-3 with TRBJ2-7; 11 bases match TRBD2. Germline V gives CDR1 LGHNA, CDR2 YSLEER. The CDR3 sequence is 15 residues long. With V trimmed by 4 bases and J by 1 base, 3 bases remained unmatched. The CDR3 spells CASSRGTSGSYEQYF. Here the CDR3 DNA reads TGCGCCAGCAGCCGCGGGACTAGCGGTTCCTACGAGCAGTACTTC.

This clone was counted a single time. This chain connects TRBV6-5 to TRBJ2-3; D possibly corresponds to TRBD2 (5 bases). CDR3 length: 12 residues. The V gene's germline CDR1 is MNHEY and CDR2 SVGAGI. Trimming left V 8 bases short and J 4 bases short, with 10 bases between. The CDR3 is CASQRDADTQYF. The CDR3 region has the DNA TGTGCCAGCCAACGGGATGCAGATACGCAGTATTTT.

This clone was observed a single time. The CDR3 protein is CASSPLGLAGDSTGELFF. The CDR3 bases are TGTGCCAGCAGCCCGCTGGGACTAGCGGGAGATAGCACCGGGGAGCTGTTTTTT. The V call is TRBV11-2, the J call TRBJ2-2; TRBD2 matches 14 bases. This CDR3 is 18 amino acids long. Germline V gene data show CDR1 as SGHAT and CDR2 as FQNNGV. J gave up 4 bases and V 5 bases, and 9 bases lay outside the gene matches.

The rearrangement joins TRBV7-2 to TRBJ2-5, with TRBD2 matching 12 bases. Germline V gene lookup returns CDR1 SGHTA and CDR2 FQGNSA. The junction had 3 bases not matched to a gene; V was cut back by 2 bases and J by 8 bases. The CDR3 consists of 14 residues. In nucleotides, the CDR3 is TGTGCCAGCAGCTTAACTAGCGGGAGGACAACCCAGTACTTC. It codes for CASSLTSGRTTQYF.

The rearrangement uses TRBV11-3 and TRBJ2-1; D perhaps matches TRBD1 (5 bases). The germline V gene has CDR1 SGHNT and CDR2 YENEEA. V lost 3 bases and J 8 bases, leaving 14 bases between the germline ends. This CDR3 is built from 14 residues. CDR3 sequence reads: CASSLGPSADEQFF. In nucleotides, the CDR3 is TGTGCCAGCAGCTTGGGGCCCTCAGCCGATGAGCAGTTCTTC.

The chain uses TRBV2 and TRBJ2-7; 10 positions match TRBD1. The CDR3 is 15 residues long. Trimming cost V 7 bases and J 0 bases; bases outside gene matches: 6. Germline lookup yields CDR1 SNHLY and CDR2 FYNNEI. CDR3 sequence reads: CASMGTGVPSYEQYF. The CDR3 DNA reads TGTGCCAGCATGGGGACAGGGGTTCCCTCCTACGAGCAGTACTTC.